Below are 30 T cell receptor beta chains sequenced from a single sample in a study of control samples from healthy donors and cancer patients. The repertoire was sequenced with immunoSEQ multiplex PCR; TCRdb's copy has only in-frame clones and lacks some. This sample has approximately 51,000 clones; about four fifths occur once, and the top ten carry roughly a tenth. Sequenced sample: blood. The receptors shown here come from a man aged 70 or older in good health.

The chain employs TRBV6-6 and TRBJ2-1; 9 nucleotides align to TRBD1. J was trimmed by 5 bases and V by 6 bases; bases with no gene match: 11. The CDR3 runs to 16 residues. The germline gives CDR1 MNHNY, CDR2 SVGAGI (reference sequence). The CDR3: CASSRDRAALHNEQFF. In nucleotides, the CDR3 is TGTGCCAGCAGCCGGGACAGGGCCGCGCTACACAATGAGCAGTTCTTC.

This chain uses TRBV19 with TRBJ1-2, with 7 bases that match TRBD1. With 3 bases clipped from V and 4 bases from J, the junction kept 11 bases outside the gene matches. The CDR3 runs 16 residues. In germline, CDR1 is LNHDA, CDR2 SQIVND (reference sequence). The CDR3 region has the DNA TGTGCCAGTAGTATGGGGCCGACAGGGTCGGGCTATGGCTACACCTTC. Residues: CASSMGPTGSGYGYTF. Based on the CDR3 plus reference TRBV19 and TRBJ1-2, the full variable domain is DGGITQSPKYLFRKEGQNVTLSCEQNLNHDAMYWYRQDPGQGLRLIYYSQIVNDFQKGDIAEGYSVSREKKESFPLTVTSAQKNPTAFYLCASSMGPTGSGYGYTFGSGTRLTVV.

The chain recombines TRBV5-8 with TRBJ1-2; the D gene is possibly TRBD1 (5 bases). The CDR3 spans 16 residues. The germline gives CDR1 SGHTS, CDR2 YDEGEE. Deletions cut 7 bases from V and 4 bases from J, with 23 bases between. The CDR3 protein is CASLQSGTILSYGYTF. The CDR3 DNA sequence: TGTGCCAGCCTTCAGAGTGGGACCATTTTGTCCTATGGCTACACCTTC.

V is TRBV9 and J is TRBJ2-7; TRBD1 aligns across 7 bases. This CDR3 region has 15 residues. Trimming took 0 bases from V and 2 from J; bases not matched to a gene: 5. Looked up from germline, CDR1 is SGDLS and CDR2 is YYNGEE. The CDR3 nucleotides are TGTGCCAGCAGCGTAGATGGGACAGCTACCTACGAGCAGTACTTC. Translated: CASSVDGTATYEQYF.

The V call is TRBV10-1, the J call TRBJ2-2, with D perhaps TRBD2 (6 bases). V dropped 8 bases and J dropped 4 bases, with 11 bases sitting between them. Germline V CDR1 and CDR2: WNHNN, SYGVQD (reference sequence). The CDR3 contains 13 residues. The CDR3 nucleotides are TGCGCCAGCCAGGAGGGTCCCACCGGGGAGCTGTTTTTT. Translating gives CASQEGPTGELFF.

The gene calls are TRBV6-2 or TRBV6-3 and TRBJ2-5; 9 bases align to TRBD1. The CDR3 has 16 amino acids. The germline CDR1 and CDR2 sequences are MNHEY and SVGEGT. Trimming at V came to 6 bases and at J to 0 bases, leaving 8 bases not matched to a gene. CDR3 sequence: CASSKQGATNQETQYF. The CDR3 bases are TGTGCCAGCAGCAAACAGGGGGCCACGAACCAAGAGACCCAGTACTTC.

This sequence joins TRBV30 and TRBJ1-2, with D perhaps matching TRBD1 (5 bases). The germline V gene has CDR1 GTSNPN and CDR2 SVGIG (reference sequence). The ends were cut back, 0 bases at V and 7 bases at J, with 12 bases in the middle. This CDR3 region has 13 residues. The CDR3 region is CAWSVQADLGYTF. The CDR3 DNA reads as TGTGCCTGGAGTGTACAGGCAGATCTTGGCTACACCTTC.

The chain joins TRBV6-4 to TRBJ2-1; 10 bases are shared with TRBD1. From germline, CDR1 is MRHNA and CDR2 SNTAGT. The CDR3 extends over 14 amino acids. J gave up 10 bases and V 2 bases, and 5 bases lay outside the gene matches. The CDR3 region has the DNA TGTGCCAGCAGTGACGGGACAGGGGTACGGGAGCAGTTCTTC. It yields the protein CASSDGTGVREQFF.

The chain links TRBV18 to TRBJ2-7, with D unclear. CDR3 size: 12 residues. V lost 6 bases and J 3 bases, leaving 9 bases between the germline ends. Germline assignment: CDR1 KGHSH and CDR2 LQKENI. Written as DNA, the CDR3 is TGTGCCAGCTCTCTGGACCTCTACGAGCAGTACTTC. As protein: CASSLDLYEQYF.

The CDR3 DNA reads as TGTGCCAGCAGCTTCGGGGACAGCTCCTACGAGCAGTACTTC. Protein: CASSFGDSSYEQYF. This sequence joins TRBV5-5 and TRBJ2-7; 7 bases align to TRBD1. The CDR3 length is 14 residues. CDR1 and CDR2 from the germline V gene are SGHKS and YYEKEE (reference sequence). The V segment lost 2 bases and the J segment 0 bases; nucleotides outside the gene matches: 2.

The CDR3 DNA follows: TGTGCCAGCAGTGCCGGGACCGCTCTGCGATCCCAGCATTTT. Translation: CASSAGTALRSQHF. The chain recombines TRBV2 with TRBJ1-5; the D gene is possibly TRBD1 (5 bases). Germline-derived CDR1 and CDR2 are SNHLY and FYNNEI. V was trimmed by 4 bases and J by 11 bases, leaving 18 bases between them. CDR3 size: 14 residues. The full variable domain, its missing parts supplied by reference TRBV2 and TRBJ1-5, is EPEVTQTPSHQVTQMGQEVILRCVPISNHLYFYWYRQILGQKVEFLVSFYNNEISEKSEIFDDQFSVERPDGSNFTLKIRSTKLEDSAMYFCASSAGTALRSQHFGDGTRLSIL.

The chain couples TRBV19 to TRBJ1-2, with 7 nucleotides matching TRBD1. The length of the CDR3 is 15 residues. V shed 5 bases, J shed 4 bases, and the junction held 10 bases outside the gene matches. CDR1 LNHDA and CDR2 SQIVND come from the germline V gene (reference sequence). CDR3 residues: CASSASGQPFYGYTF. CDR3 sequence (DNA): TGTGCCAGTAGTGCCTCGGGACAGCCTTTCTATGGCTACACCTTC.

CDR3 in amino acids: CASRTTGSGGYTF. CDR3 in DNA: TGTGCCAGCAGGACGACAGGGTCAGGTGGCTACACCTTC. The V call is TRBV7-9, the J call TRBJ1-2; 7 positions agree with TRBD1. Germline V gene data show CDR1 as SEHNR and CDR2 as FQNEAQ (reference sequence). V shed 6 bases, J shed 7 bases, and the junction held 8 bases outside the gene matches. The CDR3 has 13 amino acids.

The V call is TRBV18, the J call TRBJ2-3, with D maybe TRBD1 (5 bases). Trimming stripped 2 bases from V and 1 base from J, with 16 bases between. Per germline, CDR1 KGHSH and CDR2 LQKENI. The CDR3 runs 17 residues. CDR3 DNA: TGTGCCAGCTCACCATCGTCCGGCCTAGGGGGCACAGATACGCAGTATTTT. Amino acid sequence: CASSPSSGLGGTDTQYF.

The chain links TRBV5-4 to TRBJ2-3; the D gene is possibly TRBD2 (6 bases). This CDR3 has 14 residues. The germline V and J ends were trimmed by 0 bases and 4 bases, with 9 bases remaining between them. The germline CDR1 and CDR2 sequences are SGHNT and YYREEE (reference sequence). The CDR3 sequence is CASSLAGVADTQYF. In DNA, the CDR3 is TGTGCCAGCAGCTTGGCGGGGGTCGCAGATACGCAGTATTTT.

V is TRBV15 and J is TRBJ2-7; unclear D gene. There are 12 residues in the CDR3. Trimming pared 0 bases from V and 5 bases from J, leaving 5 bases between. CDR1 LNHNV and CDR2 YYDKDF come from the germline V gene (reference sequence). For the CDR3, the DNA is TGTGCCACCAGCAGAGATCGAAACGAGCAGTACTTC. Translated, it gives CATSRDRNEQYF.

The CDR3 bases are TGTGCCAGCAGCCAAAGGGATGGGGAGGCGCAGTATTTT. Protein: CASSQRDGEAQYF. The chain is built from TRBV3-1 (or the pseudogene TRBV3-2) and TRBJ2-3, with D possibly being TRBD2 (6 bases). The CDR3 spans 13 residues. The V end lost 2 bases, the J end lost 10 bases, and 13 bases lay between the germline ends. Germline CDR1 and CDR2: LGHDT and YNNKEL (reference sequence).

This chain connects TRBV4-1 to TRBJ2-1; 11 positions agree with TRBD1. Germline V gene data show CDR1 as MGHRA and CDR2 as YSYEKL. The J segment lost 6 bases and the V segment lost 4 bases, leaving 8 bases of the junction unmatched. The CDR3 runs 16 residues. CDR3 nucleotides: TGCGCCAGCAGCCTTACCGGGACAGGGGGGCGCAATGAGCAGTTCTTC. Its translation is CASSLTGTGGRNEQFF.

This clone is a singleton in its sample. V gene TRBV3-1 (or the pseudogene TRBV3-2) combines with J gene TRBJ2-1; TRBD2 is a possible D gene (6 bases). Germline V gene sequence: CDR1 LGHDT, CDR2 YNNKEL (reference sequence). The length of the CDR3 is 13 residues. V was cut by 0 bases and J by 14 bases, with 14 bases left in between. The CDR3 nucleotides are TGTGCCAGCAGCCAAGAGGGGGGACGGAGAGAGTTCTTC. Translating gives CASSQEGGRREFF.

This clone occurred once. The rearrangement uses TRBV5-1 and TRBJ2-3; weak D call: TRBD2 (6 bases). The length of the CDR3 is 14 residues. From germline, CDR1 is SGHRS and CDR2 YFSETQ. The germline V and J ends were trimmed by 4 bases and 3 bases, with 12 bases remaining between them. CDR3: CASSPGGVTDTQYF. The CDR3 bases are TGCGCCAGCAGCCCCGGGGGAGTAACAGATACGCAGTATTTT.

V usage is TRBV18 and J usage is TRBJ2-1; perhaps TRBD2 as D (6 bases). The CDR3 is 17 residues long. Germline V gene sequence: CDR1 KGHSH, CDR2 LQKENI. V lost 3 bases, J lost 6 bases, and 21 bases lay in between. DNA for the CDR3: TGTGCCAGCTCACCGACCACCGGGACTGGCCCCACCAATGAGCAGTTCTTC. Translation gives CASSPTTGTGPTNEQFF.

This clone was seen a handful of times. The rearrangement links TRBV6-5 to TRBJ2-7, with D tentatively TRBD1 (5 bases). The V gene's germline CDR1 is MNHEY and CDR2 SVGAGI. The CDR3 has 13 amino acids. The ends were cut back, 8 bases at V and 4 bases at J, with 15 bases in the middle. The CDR3 here is CASRWTPSYEQYF. CDR3 nucleotide sequence: TGTGCCAGCCGATGGACACCGTCGTACGAGCAGTACTTC.

This clone appeared a single time. The rearrangement joins TRBV5-1 to TRBJ2-2; D is perhaps TRBD1 (6 bases). The ends were cut back, 3 bases at V and 9 bases at J, with 12 bases in the middle. Germline CDR1 reads SGHRS; CDR2 reads YFSETQ. This CDR3 comprises 13 residues. The CDR3 DNA reads as TGCGCCAGCAGCTCCCGAGGGGACAGGGAGCTGTTTTTT. Protein product: CASSSRGDRELFF.

This clone appeared a single time. V gene TRBV3-1 (or the pseudogene TRBV3-2) combines with J gene TRBJ1-2; D is possibly TRBD1 (5 bases). This CDR3 is built from 15 residues. V was pared by 4 bases and J by 4 bases, with 16 bases between. Germline CDR1 reads LGHDT; CDR2 reads YNNKEL (reference sequence). The CDR3 DNA reads TGTGCCAGCAGCCGAAAAAGAGGGGCGGGCTATGGCTACACCTTC. Its translation is CASSRKRGAGYGYTF.

DNA of the CDR3: TGTGCCAGCAGCTTAGAGAGGTTTAACTATGGCTACACCTTC. Translation: CASSLERFNYGYTF. The chain joins TRBV11-2 to TRBJ1-2; D is unclear. The CDR3 is 14 amino acids. The V gene's germline CDR1 is SGHAT and CDR2 FQNNGV. V was pared by 0 bases and J by 1 base, with 6 bases between.

As for this clone: A junction boundary mismatches the germline segment, possibly from a read error. The rearrangement uses TRBV7-9 and TRBJ1-2, with no clear D. CDR1 and CDR2 from the germline V gene are SEHNR and FQNEAQ (reference sequence). This CDR3 comprises 12 residues. The CDR3 sequence: CASNLNEDGYTF. CDR3 nucleotide sequence: TGTGCCAGCAACTTAAATGAGGATGGCTACACCTTC.

The rearrangement links TRBV5-6 to TRBJ2-7, with 7 positions matching TRBD1. This CDR3 region has 16 residues. Germline CDR1 and CDR2: SGHDT and YYEEEE. V lost 0 bases and J lost 4; bases outside the gene matches: 10. The DNA for the CDR3 is TGTGCCAGCAGCTTGGCCAGGAGACAGGGACGTTACGAGCAGTACTTC. Translating gives CASSLARRQGRYEQYF.

The chain links TRBV5-1 to TRBJ1-1; D is unresolved. Germline V gene data show CDR1 as SGHRS and CDR2 as YFSETQ. This CDR3 spans 14 amino acids. The V gene lost 0 bases and the J gene lost 3 bases, with 9 bases spanning the gap. The CDR3 spells CASSLEMSDTEAFF. In nucleotides, the CDR3 is TGCGCCAGCAGCTTGGAGATGTCGGACACTGAAGCTTTCTTT.

The V and J genes are TRBV3-1 (or the pseudogene TRBV3-2) and TRBJ1-1; 8 bases are shared with TRBD1. CDR1 and CDR2 from the germline V gene are LGHDT and YNNKEL (reference sequence). V trimming: 1 base; J trimming: 2 bases; junction bases outside the gene matches: 3. The CDR3 is 15 residues long. The CDR3 region has the DNA TGTGCCAGCAGCCAAGTGGACAGGGTAAACACTGAAGCTTTCTTT. This sequence encodes CASSQVDRVNTEAFF.

This clone is deemed medium-sized. The sample has other DNA sequences that encode this CDR3 too. The V and J genes are TRBV18 and TRBJ1-1; the D is unclear. Trimming cost V 2 bases and J 4 bases, with 8 bases left between them. Germline V gives CDR1 KGHSH, CDR2 LQKENI. CDR3 length equals 13 residues. CDR3 protein: CASSPGRGTEAFF. The DNA for the CDR3 is TGTGCCAGCTCACCAGGGCGGGGCACTGAAGCTTTCTTT.